The clone carrying this TCR beta chain occurred a few times. Its specificity is unknown. The source of the sample is a study of T-cell memory formation after mild COVID-19. Study-wide results and limits: Clones contracting over day 15 to 85 were CD4/CD8 balanced, with later expanders leaning CD4+. CD4+ contracting clones were mainly CM and EM; CD8+ ones, EMRA.

CDR1 is LGHNA, CDR2 YSLEER, per germline. This CDR3 is built from 16 residues. With 4 bases removed from V and 8 bases from J, the gap between germline ends came to 20 bases. TCRdb processed the 5' RACE reads anew with MiXCR; each CDR3 protein has one entry. Of 50,000 to 60,000 distinct CDR3 sequences detected, 25% to 35% appear once; the ten largest clones hold 43%. The chain joins TRBV4-3 to TRBJ1-4; tentatively, D is TRBD1 (5 bases). The specimen was PBMCs or a T cell subset sorted from them (not recorded which). The source of this sequence is a man aged 18-30 years who had mild COVID-19 (a few samples of this study predate the infection). Cell type and time point are not known. CDR3 loop: CASSLQGGPEGEKLFF. For the CDR3, the DNA is TGCGCCAGCAGCCTCCAAGGAGGGCCGGAGGGGGAAAAACTGTTTTTT.